The clone carrying this T cell receptor beta chain was seen only a few times. This entry is derived from a study of blood T cell repertoires in COVID-19. Study information: Samples of COVID-19 (acute and convalescent) were obtained from the United States, Italy and Spain. From T cells, B-cell-depleted T cells, or PBMCs came the material, which was cDNA or gDNA.

As originally analysed: From reference gene primer amplification, estimates of nucleated cell counts were derived. Profiling relied on immunoSEQ multiplex PCR, and the TCRdb table lists in-frame clones only, not all of them. D and trimming were read from the DNA, whereas the V and J calls and clone size are those reported in that table. The sample yields some 69,000 clones, approximately 80% seen once. What was sequenced was peripheral blood. The sequence was obtained from a woman aged 65 to 85 with acute or convalescent COVID-19.

CDR3 region: CASSLLGTGSTDTQYF. CDR3 sequence (DNA): TGTGCCAGCAGCTTGCTCGGGACAGGTAGCACAGATACGCAGTATTTT. The chain links TRBV5-6 to TRBJ2-3; 8 nucleotides line up with TRBD1. This CDR3 has 16 amino acids. The J segment lost 0 bases and the V segment lost 1 base, leaving 4 bases of the junction unmatched. CDR1 and CDR2 (germline): SGHDT, YYEEEE.